A single T cell receptor (beta chain) is shown here with its context. Its antigen is as yet unknown. Other DNA sequences in the same sample also yield this CDR3. Regarding time point: peripheral blood 6 weeks after treatment start. Patients presented with locally advanced or metastatic urothelial carcinoma. The CDR3 has 11 amino acids. Trimming took 3 bases from V and 5 from J, leaving 6 bases between them. CDR1 and CDR2 (germline): DFQATT, SNEGSKA (reference sequence). The data derive from a study of PD-L1 blockade in urothelial cancer. Overall study: Between 0 and 3 chemotherapy regimens preceded treatment for each patient.

General study findings and limits: Lower than median blood TCR clonality before treatment predicted better survival.

Synthetic spike-ins, TCR analog templates, were added into each PCR. Sequencing was performed with immunoSEQ multiplex PCR; in TCRdb, only in-frame clones are kept and a portion is missing. Counted here are 25,000 to 30,000 clones, about 79% occurring once; the ten biggest clones make up about 3%. The clonotype originates from a man aged 65 to 79 with urothelial cancer. This chain uses TRBV20-1 with TRBJ2-3; no firm D call. This sample comprised PBMCs, obtained around atezolizumab (anti-PD-L1) treatment. In DNA form, the CDR3 reads TGCAGTGCTAGCCGAGAAGATACGCAGTATTTT. Translation gives CSASREDTQYF.